These T cell receptor beta chains were read from a single sample in a study of human T cells and chemical hapten exposure. TCRdb re-called the RACE reads through MiXCR, storing one row per CDR3 protein. This sample has 200,000 to 300,000 distinct CDR3 sequences, with about 8.6% found just once. This sample comprised whole blood, obtained in connection with sensitization to the hapten diphenylcyclopropenone (DPC). The receptors here all came from a middle-aged woman with alopecia areata. Some clones in this sample may be carry-over from other donors' samples. CDR3s include the opening cysteine and the closing phenylalanine or tryptophan. The order of the fields is V gene, clone size, D gene, J gene, CDR3 DNA, CDR3 protein. D genes are given only for firm matches. Expanded clones get a size class; other rows say once, few or many, or leave the size out.

>TRBV24-1|many|TRBD1|TRBJ1-1
TGTGCCACCAGTGATACCCGGGACAGGTGCCGGTGCACTGAAGCTTTCTTT
CATSDTRDRCRCTEAFF
>TRBV27|few|NA|TRBJ2-3
TGTGCCAGCGCCGGTTTCGATACGCAGTATTTT
CASAGFDTQYF
>TRBV6-2/TRBV6-3|few|TRBD1|TRBJ1-5
TGTGCCAGCAGGCTACAGGGGGTACGCAATCAGCCCCAGCATTTT
CASRLQGVRNQPQHF
>TRBV11-2|NA|NA|TRBJ2-1
TGTGCCAGCAGCCCCGTTGGCGGCCTTACCTACAATGAGCAGTTCTTC
CASSPVGGLTYNEQFF
>TRBV6-2/TRBV6-3|NA|TRBD1|TRBJ2-5
TGTGCCAGCAGTTCACAGGGGACGTACCAAGAGACCCAGTACTTC
CASSSQGTYQETQYF
>TRBV30|NA|NA|TRBJ2-1
TGTGCCTGGAGTGTCTTAGGGACCAGTCAGTTCTTC
CAWSVLGTSQFF
>TRBV6-6|many|NA|TRBJ1-4
TGTGCCAGCAGTGAATCTCCTGGTGAAAAACTGTTTTTT
CASSESPGEKLFF
>TRBV9|few|TRBD1|TRBJ1-6
TGTGCCAGCAGCGTAGGGGGACAGGGCCATAATTCACCCCTCCACTTT
CASSVGGQGHNSPLHF
>TRBV11-2|many|NA|TRBJ2-1
TGTGCCAGCAGCTTTCAGAGGTACAATGAGCAGTTCTTC
CASSFQRYNEQFF
>TRBV27|few|NA|TRBJ2-6
TGTGCCAGCAGCACAGGAACTGGGGCCAACGTCCTGACTTTC
CASSTGTGANVLTF
>TRBV7-9|few|NA|TRBJ1-4
TGTGCCAGTACAGGGTTCCAAGACGAAAAACTGTTTTTT
CASTGFQDEKLFF
>TRBV28|NA|TRBD1|TRBJ1-2
TGTGCCAGCAGGACCACAGGGGGCGTAGGGGGCTACACCTTC
CASRTTGGVGGYTF
>TRBV5-1|many|TRBD1|TRBJ1-5
TGCGCCAGCAGTTTAGACAGGGGGCAGCCCCAGCATTTT
CASSLDRGQPQHF
>TRBV7-2|NA|NA|TRBJ2-5
TGTGCCAGCACCTACGGGGTTACGAAGGGGGAGACCCAGTACTTC
CASTYGVTKGETQYF
>TRBV5-1|few|TRBD1|TRBJ1-1
TGCGCCAGCAGCCCCAGGACGGACAGGGGGACTGAAGCTTTCTTT
CASSPRTDRGTEAFF
>TRBV5-1|few|NA|TRBJ2-2
TGCGCCAGCAGCTTTAAGGGTTCCGGGGAGCTGTTTTTT
CASSFKGSGELFF
>TRBV5-4|few|TRBD2|TRBJ2-1
TGTGCCAGCAGCCCTACTAGCGGGGCGAGCTCCTACAATGAGCAGTTCTTC
CASSPTSGASSYNEQFF
>TRBV5-6|NA|TRBD1|TRBJ1-2
TGTGCCAGCAGCCTGGGACAGGGGGCGCCTGGCTACACCTTC
CASSLGQGAPGYTF
>TRBV29-1|few|NA|TRBJ2-5
TGCAGCGTTGCCATCCAAGGGCGAGAGACCCAGTACTTC
CSVAIQGRETQYF
>TRBV12-3/TRBV12-4|NA|NA|TRBJ2-5
TGTGCCAGCAGTTTCATAGACCAAGAGACCCAGTACTTC
CASSFIDQETQYF
>TRBV24-1|few|NA|TRBJ2-3
TGTGCCACCAGCGTGGGGACGGATGTAGGAGATACGCAGTATTTT
CATSVGTDVGDTQYF
>TRBV27|NA|NA|TRBJ2-3
TGTGCCAGCAGTTTATCCCTCGAGGTCTCCGGCGCAGATACGCAGTATTTT
CASSLSLEVSGADTQYF
>TRBV12-3/TRBV12-4|many|TRBD1|TRBJ1-4
TGTGCCAGCAGTGGACAGGGGGCCCAAAAACTGTTTTTT
CASSGQGAQKLFF
>TRBV12-5|few|TRBD2|TRBJ2-2
TGTGCTAGTGGTTTGACTAGCGGGACTAACACCGGGGAGCTGTTTTTT
CASGLTSGTNTGELFF
>TRBV6-6|few|NA|TRBJ2-7
TGTGCCAGCAGTTTCGACCGGTACGAGCAGTACTTC
CASSFDRYEQYF
>TRBV21-1|few|NA|TRBJ2-1
TGTGCCAGCACCCGGGGGGGGGAGATTGCGGATGAGCAGTTCTTC
CASTRGGEIADEQFF
>TRBV4-2|NA|NA|TRBJ1-5
TGTGCCAGCAGGGAAGATCCGGCGGGGGATCAGCCCCAGCATTTT
CASREDPAGDQPQHF
>TRBV29-1|once|TRBD1|TRBJ2-7
TGCAGCGTCCAATACAGGGGGGCCTCTGGCGAGCAGTACTTC
CSVQYRGASGEQYF
>TRBV7-2|NA|NA|TRBJ1-5
TGTGCCAGCAGCTTAGGGGGCAACAATCAGCCCCAGCATTTT
CASSLGGNNQPQHF
>TRBV5-5|once|NA|TRBJ2-1
TGTGCCAGCAGCTTGGCCATGGCCGTTGCCTACAATGAGCAGTTCTTC
CASSLAMAVAYNEQFF
>TRBV7-2|NA|TRBD1|TRBJ1-5
TGTGCCAGCAGCTTGGGGCAGGGGGCTTATAGCAATCAGCCCCAGCATTTT
CASSLGQGAYSNQPQHF
>TRBV6-5|few|TRBD2|TRBJ2-5
TGTGCCAGCAGTTTGACTAGCGGGGGACAAGAGACCCAGTACTTC
CASSLTSGGQETQYF
>TRBV12-3/TRBV12-4|NA|NA|TRBJ2-1
TGTGCCAGCAGTTTGGGGCTTTCCGCGGTCAATGAGCAGTTCTTC
CASSLGLSAVNEQFF
>TRBV10-3|many|NA|TRBJ1-1
TGTGCCATCACGGGTAACGGTGAAGCTTTCTTT
CAITGNGEAFF
>TRBV11-3|many|TRBD2|TRBJ2-1
TGTGCCAGCAGCTTAGGGGCTAGCGGGAGCAATGAGCAGTTCTTC
CASSLGASGSNEQFF
>TRBV5-1|few|NA|TRBJ1-2
TGCGCCAGCAGCTTGGCTTCCCACAGGAGGTACACCTTC
CASSLASHRRYTF
>TRBV5-1|few|TRBD1|TRBJ2-3
TGCGCCAGCAGCTCAGGACAGGGGTTCGCAGATACGCAGTATTTT
CASSSGQGFADTQYF
>TRBV7-3|few|NA|TRBJ1-2
TGTGCCAGCAGCTTAAGAGGACCCCCGAACTATGGCTACACCTTC
CASSLRGPPNYGYTF
>TRBV7-6|NA|TRBD2|TRBJ2-2
TGTGCCAGCAGCGGTGGGACTAGCGGGGAGAACACCGGGGAGCTGTTTTTT
CASSGGTSGENTGELFF